These T cell receptor beta chains were read from a single sample in a study of radiation and T cells in renal cell carcinoma. Libraries were prepared by immunoSEQ multiplex PCR; TCRdb keeps only in-frame clonotypes and omits some of them. The data hold about 130,000 clones, with 81% observed a single time. The material sequenced was blood, taken from a patient whose treatment included radiotherapy and nephrectomy. All receptors come from a man in his forties or fifties with renal cell carcinoma. The CDR3 runs from the conserved cysteine through the conserved F or W. Fields, in order: V gene, CDR3 protein.

>TRBV11-3
CASSSTGVGDTQYF
>TRBV6-6
CASTKGQGNDEQYF
>TRBV28
CASRTGGGFYNQPQHF
>TRBV6-4
CATPQGGTNYGYTF
>TRBV5-1
CASSLRGGALYNEQFF
>TRBV7-9
CASSPDLGRETQYF
>TRBV5-1
CASSPTTGSDTEAFF
>TRBV15
CATSRAREETQYF
>TRBV5-1
CASSRALAGHEQYF
>TRBV5-1
CASSLAQEGTGELFF
>TRBV9
CASSRRVEGREAFF
>TRBV25-1
CARKGIAKNIQYF
>TRBV5-4
CASSLVFGANVLTF
>TRBV4-2
CASSLVSSGSSNEQFF
>TRBV2
CASSEGREDHEQFF
>TRBV7-2
CAADLYNEQFF
>TRBV5-1
CASSLGRGATYEQYF
>TRBV5-4
CASSNLQGAAYEQYF
>TRBV6-1
CASSGGLRNRNNEQFF
>TRBV27
CASIPRGSQTNYGYTF
>TRBV4-2
CASSPGLLNTGELFF
>TRBV2
CASSQTGIYGYTF
>TRBV10-1
CASSERLAGGNEQFF
>TRBV6-5
CASSYSEYSGANVLTF
>TRBV5-4
CASSLGDSGNTIYF
>TRBV6-5
CASSSPGQLNYGYTF
>TRBV10-3
CAISSGTGQGYQETQYF
>TRBV7-3
CASSLQAGGNTGELFF
>TRBV7-2
CASSNLAGSYNEQFF
>TRBV27
CASSPLHTGTFTYEQYF
>TRBV5-4
CATLLIAGGPGDTQYF
>TRBV30
CAWSRTSALNEQFF
>TRBV7-3
CASSFSLAGVRNEQFF
>TRBV27
CASSPGQGGDIFGNEQFF
>TRBV9
CASSVATGISTDTQYF
>TRBV5-4
CASSPGTGAPEKLFF
>TRBV7-3
CASSSPPGQGRDGELFF
>TRBV18
CASSPSAGRSDHQETQYF
>TRBV4-1
CASSQDSLNTEAFF
>TRBV30
CAWSWRYEQYF
>TRBV2
CASSEFQYNEKLFF
>TRBV29-1
CSVHRTSKPNEQFF
>TRBV7-3
CASSLTLGDRGPTYEQYF
>TRBV28
CASSSLFVAPYEQYF
>TRBV4-2
CASSQAGRDTEAFF
>TRBV29-1
CSVGEGNQPQHF
>TRBV4-1
CASSQKGGVSSYNEQFF
>TRBV7-2
CASSFIGDEQYF
>TRBV9
CASSVQGSTDTQYF
>TRBV6-4
CASSDSRGMRGYTF
>TRBV5-1
CASSLDAGVWSEQYF
>TRBV19
CASSGLYEAFF
>TRBV5-1
CASSWDGQEVAAEAFF
>TRBV27
CASSLGRATSGRVFLHTDTQYF
>TRBV18
CASSPASQANYGYTF